This T cell receptor beta chain was recorded in a study of technical replicates of blood from several donors. Libraries were prepared by immunoSEQ multiplex PCR; TCRdb keeps only in-frame clonotypes and omits some of them. The table includes around 15,000 clones, approximately 90% detected once. Trimming removed 6 bases from V and 7 bases from J; junction bases left unmatched: 10. Per germline, CDR1 MNHEY and CDR2 SVGAGI. The CDR3 sequence is 15 residues long. The TCR was taken from a human donor in good health. The chain combines TRBV6-5 with TRBJ2-7, with 12 bases matching TRBD1. The source material was PBMCs. The CDR3 DNA follows: TGTGCCAGCAGCCCCGGGACAGGGGGCACCGGGGAGCAGTACTTC. This codes for CASSPGTGGTGEQYF.